This T cell receptor beta chain came from a study of shared clonotypes between healthy human individuals. Germline V gene data show CDR1 as SEHNR and CDR2 as FQNEAQ (reference sequence). V was pared by 1 base and J by 0 bases, with 13 bases between. The CDR3 contains 16 residues. The study's findings and limits: Naive CD4 clonotype sharing across several donors was 4% to 5%. Shared clonotypes across all four donors exceeded non-shared ones in generation probability.

Remarks on this clone: Its antigen remains unknown.

Those who donated were healthy HIV-negative adults, with no recent acute infections or vaccinations reported. Only in-frame clones appear in the TCRdb table, and some are missing; sequencing was by immunoSEQ multiplex PCR. The data hold about 1 million clones, with more than 65% observed a single time. The TCR originated in a man aged 18 to 35 in good health. The chain recombines TRBV7-9 with TRBJ2-7; tentative D call: TRBD1 (5 bases). The sequenced material came from memory CD4+ T cells sorted from blood. The subset here: CD45RA-negative fraction. The CDR3 loop is CASSLGWTQVSYEQYF. The CDR3 nucleotides are TGTGCCAGCAGCTTAGGTTGGACACAGGTCTCCTACGAGCAGTACTTC.